This T cell receptor (beta chain) was found in a study of T cells in localized non-small cell lung cancer. Assay: immunoSEQ multiplex PCR; the TCRdb copy retains only in-frame clones and omits some. Among tens of thousands of clones listed, approximately 84% were seen once. This clone was picked up a small number of times. Its antigen is unknown. Study-wide results and limits: It was uninvolved adjacent lung that showed the highest T cell clonality, exceeding tumor. Researchers found a median around 57 of the top 100 tumor clones in adjacent lung. Longer survival (overall) was linked to higher T cell density in blood.

V was pared by 1 base and J by 5 bases, with 14 bases between. The germline V gene has CDR1 SNHLY and CDR2 FYNNEI. There are 15 residues in the CDR3. Sequencing was performed on peripheral blood, taken before any cancer treatment. The sequence came from a female donor aged 60 or older with stage I lung adenocarcinoma. The V gene is TRBV2, the J gene TRBJ1-2; D is perhaps TRBD1 (5 bases). The CDR3 bases are TGTGCCAGCAGTGAAGGGGTCAGGGTGGAATATGGCTACACCTTC. Its translation is CASSEGVRVEYGYTF.